The 2 T cell receptor beta chains presented below share a single source sample, sequenced in a study of tumor and adjacent non-tumor tissue in lung cancer. Three rounds of nested PCR, following a modified ARM-PCR protocol, produced the TCRbeta library. TCRdb used MiXCR to reprocess the multiplex PCR reads, holding one entry per CDR3 protein. The sample records roughly 81,000 distinct CDR3 sequences, 61% being singletons. This sample's RNA came from whole unsorted tissue. Specimen: lung tumor tissue. These receptors came from a man aged 70-80 years with non-small cell lung cancer.

Of note for this clonotype: A junction boundary mismatches the germline segment, possibly from a read error. The rearrangement links TRBV20-1 to TRBJ1-4, with 8 bases matching TRBD1. The CDR3 sequence is 16 residues long. Germline lookup yields CDR1 DFQATT and CDR2 SNEGSKA (reference sequence). For the CDR3, the DNA is TGCAGTGTTAGACCTACAGGGGGATGGACTAATGAAAAATTGTTTTTT. Translating it yields CSVRPTGGWTNEKLFF.

This clonotype was seen repeatedly, ten times or more. The chain joins TRBV30 to TRBJ2-1; perhaps TRBD2 as D (6 bases). Germline V CDR1 and CDR2: GTSNPN, SVGIG (reference sequence). This CDR3 contains 12 residues. V lost 3 bases and J 5 bases, leaving 8 bases between the germline ends. CDR3 sequence reads: CAWRRENNEQFF. The CDR3 DNA reads TGTGCCTGGAGGCGGGAAAACAATGAGCAGTTCTTC.